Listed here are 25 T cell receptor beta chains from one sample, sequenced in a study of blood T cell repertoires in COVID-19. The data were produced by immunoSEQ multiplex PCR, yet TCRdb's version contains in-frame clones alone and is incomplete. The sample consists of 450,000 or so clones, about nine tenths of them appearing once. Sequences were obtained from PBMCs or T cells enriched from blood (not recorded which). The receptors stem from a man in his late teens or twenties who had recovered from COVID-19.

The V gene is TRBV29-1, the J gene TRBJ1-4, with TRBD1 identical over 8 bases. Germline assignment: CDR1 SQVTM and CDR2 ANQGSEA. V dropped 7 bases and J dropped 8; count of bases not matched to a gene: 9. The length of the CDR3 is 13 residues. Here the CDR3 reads CSARGAGGEKLFF. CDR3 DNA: TGCAGCGCCCGGGGTGCAGGGGGCGAAAAACTGTTTTTT.

CDR3: CASSLGPGQGADNSPLHF. The CDR3 DNA is TGTGCCAGCAGCTTAGGGCCGGGACAGGGGGCAGATAATTCACCCCTCCACTTT. V is TRBV11-3 and J is TRBJ1-6, with 12 bases that match TRBD1. Germline lookup yields CDR1 SGHNT and CDR2 YENEEA. CDR3 length equals 18 residues. The V segment lost 1 base and the J segment 5 bases; nucleotides outside the gene matches: 6.

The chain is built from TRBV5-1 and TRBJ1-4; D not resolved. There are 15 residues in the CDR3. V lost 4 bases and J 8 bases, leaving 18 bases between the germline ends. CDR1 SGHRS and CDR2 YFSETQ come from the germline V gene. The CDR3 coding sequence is TGCGCCAGCAGCCCCGCTGACTGGGTGGAAGAAAAACTGTTTTTT. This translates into CASSPADWVEEKLFF.

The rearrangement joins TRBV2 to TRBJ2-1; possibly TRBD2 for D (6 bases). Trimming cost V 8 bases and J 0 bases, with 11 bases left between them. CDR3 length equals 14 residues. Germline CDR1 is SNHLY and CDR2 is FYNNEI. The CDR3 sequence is CASAGGDSYNEQFF. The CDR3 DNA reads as TGTGCCAGCGCCGGGGGAGACTCCTACAATGAGCAGTTCTTC.

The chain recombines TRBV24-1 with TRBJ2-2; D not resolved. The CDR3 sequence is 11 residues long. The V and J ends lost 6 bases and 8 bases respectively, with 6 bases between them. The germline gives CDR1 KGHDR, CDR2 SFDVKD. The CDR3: CATSQQGELFF. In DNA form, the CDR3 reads TGTGCCACCAGTCAACAGGGGGAGCTGTTTTTT.

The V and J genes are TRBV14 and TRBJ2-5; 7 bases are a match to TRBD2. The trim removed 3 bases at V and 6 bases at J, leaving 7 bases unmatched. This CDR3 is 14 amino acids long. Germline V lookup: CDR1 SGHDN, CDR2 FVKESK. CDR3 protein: CASSQTGGRQTQYF. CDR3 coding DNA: TGTGCCAGCAGCCAGACCGGGGGGAGGCAGACCCAGTACTTC.

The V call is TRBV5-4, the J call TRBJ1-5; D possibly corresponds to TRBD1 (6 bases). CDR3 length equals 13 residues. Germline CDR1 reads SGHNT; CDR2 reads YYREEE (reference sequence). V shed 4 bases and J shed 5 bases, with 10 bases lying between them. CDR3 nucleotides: TGTGCCAGCAGCGCGGGGGGGCATCAGCCCCAGCATTTT. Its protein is CASSAGGHQPQHF.

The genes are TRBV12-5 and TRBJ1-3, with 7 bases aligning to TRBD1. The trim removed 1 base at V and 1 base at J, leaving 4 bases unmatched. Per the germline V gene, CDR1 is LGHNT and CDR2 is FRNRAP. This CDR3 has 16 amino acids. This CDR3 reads CASGLGSGQSGNTIYF. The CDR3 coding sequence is TGTGCTAGTGGTTTGGGATCGGGACAGTCTGGAAACACCATATATTTT.

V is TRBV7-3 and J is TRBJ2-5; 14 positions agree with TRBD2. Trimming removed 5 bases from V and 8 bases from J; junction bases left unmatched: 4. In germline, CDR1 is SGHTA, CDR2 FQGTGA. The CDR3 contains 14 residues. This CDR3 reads CASSPGLAGGTQYF. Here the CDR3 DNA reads TGTGCCAGCAGCCCAGGACTAGCGGGAGGAACCCAGTACTTC. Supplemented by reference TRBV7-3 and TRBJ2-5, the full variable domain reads GAGVSQTPSNKVTEKGKYVELRCDPISGHTALYWYRQSLGQGPEFLIYFQGTGAADDSGLPNDRFFAVRPEGSVSTLKIQRTERGDSAVYLCASSPGLAGGTQYFGPGTRLLVL.

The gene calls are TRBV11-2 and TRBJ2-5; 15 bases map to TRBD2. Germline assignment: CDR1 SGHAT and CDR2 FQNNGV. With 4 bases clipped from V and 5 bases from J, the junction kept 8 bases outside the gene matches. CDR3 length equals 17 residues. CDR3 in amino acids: CASSSGTSGRKWETQYF. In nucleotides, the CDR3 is TGTGCCAGCAGCTCCGGGACTAGCGGGAGGAAGTGGGAGACCCAGTACTTC.

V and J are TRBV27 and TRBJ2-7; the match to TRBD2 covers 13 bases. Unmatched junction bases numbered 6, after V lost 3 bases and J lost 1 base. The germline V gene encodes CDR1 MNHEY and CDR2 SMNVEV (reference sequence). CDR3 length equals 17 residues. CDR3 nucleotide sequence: TGTGCCAGCAGTTTCGGGACTAGCGGGATTGTTTCCTACGAGCAGTACTTC. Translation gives CASSFGTSGIVSYEQYF.

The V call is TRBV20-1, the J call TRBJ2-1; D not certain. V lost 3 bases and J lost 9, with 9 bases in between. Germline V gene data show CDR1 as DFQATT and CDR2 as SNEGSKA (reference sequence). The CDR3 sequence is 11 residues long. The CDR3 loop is CSASRVGEQFF. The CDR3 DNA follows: TGCAGTGCTAGTCGGGTTGGTGAGCAGTTCTTC.

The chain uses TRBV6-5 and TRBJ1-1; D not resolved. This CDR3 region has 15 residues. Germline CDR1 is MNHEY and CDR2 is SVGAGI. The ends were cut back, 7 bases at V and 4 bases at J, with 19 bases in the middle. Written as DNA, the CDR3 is TGTGCCAGCACCCGCGGGAGCAAGTCGGGCACTGAAGCTTTCTTT. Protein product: CASTRGSKSGTEAFF.

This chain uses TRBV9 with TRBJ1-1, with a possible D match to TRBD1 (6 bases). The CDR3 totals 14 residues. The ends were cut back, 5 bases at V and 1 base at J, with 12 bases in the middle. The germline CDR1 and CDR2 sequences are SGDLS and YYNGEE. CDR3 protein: CASSSGQQNTEAFF. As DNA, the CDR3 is TGTGCCAGCAGTTCCGGACAGCAGAACACTGAAGCTTTCTTT.

CDR3: CASSSRQGANYGYTF. As DNA, the CDR3 is TGTGCCAGTAGTAGCCGACAGGGGGCTAACTATGGCTACACCTTC. The genes are TRBV19 and TRBJ1-2; 9 nucleotides align to TRBD1. The CDR3 runs 15 residues. Germline CDR1 and CDR2: LNHDA and SQIVND (reference sequence). The V gene end was trimmed by 4 bases and the J gene end by 0 bases; junction bases not matched to a gene: 3.

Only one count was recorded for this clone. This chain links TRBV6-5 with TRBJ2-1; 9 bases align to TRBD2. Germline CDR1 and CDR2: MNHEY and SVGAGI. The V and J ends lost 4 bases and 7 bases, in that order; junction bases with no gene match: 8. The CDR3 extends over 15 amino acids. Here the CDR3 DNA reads TGTGCCAGCAGTTTAGGTCTAGCGGGATTAAATGAGCAGTTCTTC. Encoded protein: CASSLGLAGLNEQFF.

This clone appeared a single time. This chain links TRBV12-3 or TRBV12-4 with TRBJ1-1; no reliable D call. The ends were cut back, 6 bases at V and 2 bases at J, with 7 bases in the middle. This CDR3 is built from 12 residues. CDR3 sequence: CASRTTNTEAFF. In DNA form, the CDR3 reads TGTGCCAGCAGGACGACAAACACTGAAGCTTTCTTT.

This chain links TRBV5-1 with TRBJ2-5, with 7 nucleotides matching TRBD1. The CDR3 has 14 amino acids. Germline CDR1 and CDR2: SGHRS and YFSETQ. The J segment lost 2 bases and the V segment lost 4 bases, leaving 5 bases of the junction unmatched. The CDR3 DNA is TGCGCCAGCAGCAGGACAGGTGCACAAGAGACCCAGTACTTC. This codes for CASSRTGAQETQYF.

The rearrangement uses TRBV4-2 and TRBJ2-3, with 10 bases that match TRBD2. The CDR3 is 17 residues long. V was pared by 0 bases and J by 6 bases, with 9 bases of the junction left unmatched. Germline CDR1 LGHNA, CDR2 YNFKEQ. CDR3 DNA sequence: TGTGCCAGCAGCCAAGACACAGCGGGAGGGGGGTCTGATACGCAGTATTTT. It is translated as CASSQDTAGGGSDTQYF.

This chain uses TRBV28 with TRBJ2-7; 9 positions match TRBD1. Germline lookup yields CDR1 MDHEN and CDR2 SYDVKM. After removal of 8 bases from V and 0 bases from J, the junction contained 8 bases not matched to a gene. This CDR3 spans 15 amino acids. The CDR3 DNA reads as TGTGCCAGCCCGTCCTCGACAGGGGGCTCCTACGAGCAGTACTTC. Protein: CASPSSTGGSYEQYF.

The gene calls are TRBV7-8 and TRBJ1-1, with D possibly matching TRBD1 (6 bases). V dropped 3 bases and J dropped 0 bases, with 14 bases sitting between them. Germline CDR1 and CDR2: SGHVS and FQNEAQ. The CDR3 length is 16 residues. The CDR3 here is CASSFGPGAMNTEAFF. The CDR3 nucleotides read TGTGCCAGCAGCTTTGGACCAGGGGCTATGAACACTGAAGCTTTCTTT. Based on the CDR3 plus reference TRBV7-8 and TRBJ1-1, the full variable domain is GAGVSQSPRYKVAKRGQDVALRCDPISGHVSLFWYQQALGQGPEFLTYFQNEAQLDKSGLPSDRFFAERPEGSVSTLKIQRTQQEDSAVYLCASSFGPGAMNTEAFFGQGTRLTVV.

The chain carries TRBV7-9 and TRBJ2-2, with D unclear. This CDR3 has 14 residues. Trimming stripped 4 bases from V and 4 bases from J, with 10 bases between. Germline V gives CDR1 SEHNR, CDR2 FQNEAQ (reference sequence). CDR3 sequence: CASSSQHPTGELFF. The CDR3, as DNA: TGTGCCAGCAGCTCGCAACATCCCACCGGGGAGCTGTTTTTT.

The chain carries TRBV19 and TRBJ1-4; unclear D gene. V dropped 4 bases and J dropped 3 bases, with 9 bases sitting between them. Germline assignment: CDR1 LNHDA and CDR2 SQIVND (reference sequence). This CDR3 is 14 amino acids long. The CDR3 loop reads CASSTGRSNEKLFF. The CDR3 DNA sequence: TGTGCCAGTAGTACTGGTAGATCTAATGAAAAACTGTTTTTT.

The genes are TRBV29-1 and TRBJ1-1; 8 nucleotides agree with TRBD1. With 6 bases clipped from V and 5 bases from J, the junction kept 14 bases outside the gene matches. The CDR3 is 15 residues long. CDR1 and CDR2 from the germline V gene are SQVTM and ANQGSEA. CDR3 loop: CSVMPSGQGGTEAFF. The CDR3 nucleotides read TGCAGCGTGATGCCCTCCGGACAGGGTGGTACTGAAGCTTTCTTT.

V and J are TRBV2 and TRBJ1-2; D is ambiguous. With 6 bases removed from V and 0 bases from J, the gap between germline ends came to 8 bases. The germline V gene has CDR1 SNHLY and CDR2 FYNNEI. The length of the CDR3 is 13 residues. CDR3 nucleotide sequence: TGTGCCAGCAGCTTCGGTCCTAACTATGGCTACACCTTC. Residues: CASSFGPNYGYTF.